Shown below are 23 T cell receptor beta chains from a single sample sequenced in a study of blood T cell repertoires in COVID-19. Generated by immunoSEQ multiplex PCR, the TCRdb table keeps only in-frame clones and is missing some. Of under 200,000 clones listed, over 70% are singletons. The sample comprised peripheral blood. Source of these receptors: a woman aged 55-70 years with acute or convalescent COVID-19.

This chain links TRBV6-1 with TRBJ1-2; TRBD1 is a possible D gene (5 bases). The CDR3 totals 16 residues. CDR1 is MNHNS and CDR2 is SASEGT in the germline V gene. V lost 0 bases and J lost 8, with 19 bases in between. CDR3 in amino acids: CASSEAGPPSLGGYTF. The CDR3 nucleotides are TGTGCCAGCAGTGAAGCGGGGCCTCCCTCGCTGGGAGGCTACACCTTC.

The chain employs TRBV6-6 and TRBJ1-5; TRBD1 agrees at 10 bases. Germline V gene lookup returns CDR1 MNHNY and CDR2 SVGAGI (reference sequence). The trim removed 6 bases at V and 5 bases at J, leaving 22 bases unmatched. The CDR3 consists of 20 residues. CDR3: CASSPGRDRGRPLSHQPQHF. CDR3 nucleotides: TGTGCCAGCAGCCCAGGACGGGACAGGGGTCGTCCACTCAGTCATCAGCCCCAGCATTTT.

The chain is built from TRBV18 and TRBJ1-5, with D tentatively TRBD1 (5 bases). V lost 3 bases and J 5 bases, leaving 8 bases between the germline ends. This CDR3 is built from 13 residues. CDR1 is KGHSH and CDR2 is LQKENI in the germline V gene. The CDR3 loop reads CASSPDRDQPQHF. The CDR3 DNA reads as TGTGCCAGCTCACCCGACAGAGATCAGCCCCAGCATTTT.

The V call is TRBV7-2, the J call TRBJ2-2; D is perhaps TRBD2 (5 bases). V was cut by 6 bases and J by 4 bases, with 15 bases left in between. Germline CDR1 SGHTA, CDR2 FQGNSA. The CDR3 sequence is 15 residues long. CDR3 loop: CASSFPDGVTGELFF. In nucleotides, the CDR3 is TGTGCCAGCAGTTTTCCTGACGGGGTCACCGGGGAGCTGTTTTTT.

This clone was counted once. V usage is TRBV6-2 or TRBV6-3 and J usage is TRBJ2-2, with TRBD1 matching over 10 bases. V was pared by 5 bases and J by 2 bases, with 11 bases of the junction left unmatched. CDR3 length: 18 amino acids. CDR1 is MNHEY, CDR2 SVGEGT, per germline. CDR3 sequence reads: CASSIKRDRGRNTGELFF. CDR3 in DNA: TGTGCCAGCAGTATAAAAAGGGACAGGGGCCGAAACACCGGGGAGCTGTTTTTT.

CDR3 in DNA: TGCGCCAGCAGCGCTTCCATCCCAGCTGAAGCTTTCTTT. Amino acid sequence: CASSASIPAEAFF. This sequence joins TRBV5-1 and TRBJ1-1; no firm D call. The CDR3 runs to 13 residues. The V end lost 4 bases, the J end lost 6 bases, and 13 bases lay between the germline ends. Germline CDR1 is SGHRS and CDR2 is YFSETQ.

The genes are TRBV19 and TRBJ2-7; the D gene is possibly TRBD1 (7 bases). The germline V gene has CDR1 LNHDA and CDR2 SQIVND (reference sequence). The V gene lost 7 bases and the J gene lost 1 base, with 17 bases spanning the gap. The CDR3 length is 15 residues. The CDR3 DNA follows: TGTGCCAGTACAGGGGGGAATCTAGGTTCCTACGAGCAGTACTTC. Protein: CASTGGNLGSYEQYF.

The chain recombines TRBV18 with TRBJ2-5; the D gene is possibly TRBD1 (6 bases). CDR3 length: 14 amino acids. Between the trimmed V and J ends, which lost 0 bases and 5 bases, there was a span of 10 bases. From germline, CDR1 is KGHSH and CDR2 LQKENI. The CDR3 DNA reads TGTGCCAGCTCACCACCGAACGACAGGGAGACCCAGTACTTC. As protein: CASSPPNDRETQYF.

The CDR3 reads CASSPGYETQYF. In DNA, the CDR3 is TGTGCCAGCAGTCCGGGGTACGAGACCCAGTACTTC. This chain joins TRBV5-4 and TRBJ2-5; D is possibly TRBD2 (5 bases). This CDR3 is built from 12 residues. Germline V gene data show CDR1 as SGHNT and CDR2 as YYREEE (reference sequence). V lost 5 bases, J lost 5 bases, and 10 bases lay in between.

J is TRBJ2-5 and V is TRBV5-1, with TRBD2 matching over 7 bases. The CDR3 spans 13 residues. After removal of 5 bases from V and 5 bases from J, the junction contained 6 bases not matched to a gene. CDR1 is SGHRS, CDR2 YFSETQ, per germline. The CDR3 reads CASSRLGGETQYF. The CDR3, as DNA: TGCGCCAGCAGTCGCCTCGGGGGGGAGACCCAGTACTTC.

This chain uses TRBV7-2 with TRBJ1-1; TRBD1 matches at 7 bases. The ends lost 1 base at V and 6 bases at J; junction bases unmatched: 5. CDR3 size: 14 residues. Germline CDR1 and CDR2: SGHTA and FQGNSA. Here the CDR3 DNA reads TGTGCCAGCAGCTTAGTAAGGGACAGAGCTGAAGCTTTCTTT. It yields the protein CASSLVRDRAEAFF.

The rearrangement links TRBV29-1 to TRBJ2-7, with D possibly matching TRBD1 (5 bases). The CDR3 sequence is 13 residues long. Per the germline V gene, CDR1 is SQVTM and CDR2 is ANQGSEA. Trimming took off 5 bases at V and 3 bases at J, with 14 bases between the two ends. The CDR3 loop reads CSVLPTARYEQYF. The CDR3 DNA sequence: TGCAGCGTTCTACCGACAGCCCGCTACGAGCAGTACTTC.

This chain joins TRBV19 and TRBJ1-5; D call uncertain. In germline, CDR1 is LNHDA, CDR2 SQIVND (reference sequence). This CDR3 comprises 15 residues. V lost 3 bases and J 2 bases, leaving 11 bases between the germline ends. The CDR3 bases are TGTGCCAGTAGTATCCCCCAATCCCGCAATCAGCCCCAGCATTTT. Residues: CASSIPQSRNQPQHF.

The CDR3: CASSPSLDRGSTGELFF. The CDR3 nucleotides are TGTGCCAGCAGCCCCTCCCTGGACAGGGGCAGCACCGGGGAGCTGTTTTTT. The chain couples TRBV5-4 to TRBJ2-2; 9 positions agree with TRBD1. The CDR3 extends over 17 amino acids. Germline CDR1 reads SGHNT; CDR2 reads YYREEE (reference sequence). After removal of 4 bases from V and 4 bases from J, the junction contained 11 bases not matched to a gene.

There are a few counts of this clone. The chain couples TRBV7-6 to TRBJ2-2, with TRBD2 identical over 10 bases. Trimming cost V 5 bases and J 5 bases; bases outside gene matches: 14. Per the germline V gene, CDR1 is SGHVS and CDR2 is FNYEAQ. This CDR3 has 18 amino acids. The CDR3 coding sequence is TGTGCCAGCAGCGCCCGGGTAGCGGGGGGCCTTGCGACCGGGGAGCTGTTTTTT. Amino acids: CASSARVAGGLATGELFF.

CDR3 sequence: CASSDSFGETQYF. The CDR3 nucleotides read TGTGCCAGCAGCGACAGTTTCGGGGAGACCCAGTACTTC. The rearrangement links TRBV6-5 to TRBJ2-5, with D maybe TRBD1 (5 bases). The CDR3 runs to 13 residues. V lost 6 bases to trimming and J lost 5 bases, with 13 bases between them. The germline V gene encodes CDR1 MNHEY and CDR2 SVGAGI.

This clone was detected once. The V and J genes are TRBV2 and TRBJ2-1; the D gene is possibly TRBD2 (5 bases). CDR1 and CDR2 from the germline V gene are SNHLY and FYNNEI. The CDR3 totals 14 residues. With 3 bases removed from V and 9 bases from J, the gap between germline ends came to 15 bases. CDR3 in DNA: TGTGCCAGCAGTGAGAGGAGGTCTTCCGGTGAGCAGTTCTTC. This codes for CASSERRSSGEQFF.

CDR3 protein: CASSSGIGYTF. The CDR3 nucleotides read TGTGCCAGCAGTTCAGGGATTGGCTACACCTTC. V gene TRBV28 combines with J gene TRBJ1-2, with D tentatively TRBD1 (5 bases). Germline values: CDR1 MDHEN, CDR2 SYDVKM. CDR3 length: 11 residues. V shed 4 bases and J shed 7 bases, with 7 bases lying between them.

The rearrangement links TRBV3-1 (or the pseudogene TRBV3-2) to TRBJ2-2, with unresolved D. Germline values: CDR1 LGHDT, CDR2 YNNKEL (reference sequence). CDR3 length: 16 amino acids. V was clipped by 2 bases and J by 3 bases, with 13 bases between them. CDR3 protein: CASSQSLSLDTGELFF. DNA for the CDR3: TGTGCCAGCAGCCAATCTCTTAGCTTGGACACCGGGGAGCTGTTTTTT.

The V call is TRBV6-5, the J call TRBJ2-3; 7 bases are shared with TRBD1. In germline, CDR1 is MNHEY, CDR2 SVGAGI. The CDR3 consists of 16 residues. With V trimmed by 0 bases and J by 3 bases, 6 bases remained unmatched. CDR3 sequence: CASSYSGQALTDTQYF. DNA for the CDR3: TGTGCCAGCAGTTACTCAGGACAGGCTCTGACAGATACGCAGTATTTT.

This rearrangement joins TRBV7-6 to TRBJ2-7, with 7 bases aligning to TRBD1. The ends lost 5 bases at V and 2 bases at J; junction bases unmatched: 9. CDR3 length: 15 residues. Germline lookup yields CDR1 SGHVS and CDR2 FNYEAQ. Written as DNA, the CDR3 is TGTGCCAGCAGCAGTCCACTACAGGGGACCTACGAGCAGTACTTC. It is translated as CASSSPLQGTYEQYF.

The chain joins TRBV12-5 to TRBJ2-5; 11 bases are shared with TRBD1. This CDR3 region has 16 residues. Germline loops: CDR1 LGHNT, CDR2 FRNRAP. The trim removed 1 base at V and 5 bases at J, leaving 6 bases unmatched. The CDR3 sequence is CASGLARGQGDETQYF. The CDR3, as DNA: TGTGCTAGTGGTTTGGCGCGGGGACAGGGGGACGAGACCCAGTACTTC.

J is TRBJ2-3 and V is TRBV15, with TRBD2 matching 9 bases. The germline gives CDR1 LNHNV, CDR2 YYDKDF (reference sequence). The CDR3 consists of 16 residues. Trimming took 1 base from V and 7 from J; bases not matched to a gene: 9. In nucleotides, the CDR3 is TGTGCCACCAGCAGAGGGGGGCTAGCGGGAAGTTATACGCAGTATTTT. Its translation: CATSRGGLAGSYTQYF.